Following are 12 T cell receptor beta chains from one sample sequenced in a study of blood T cell repertoires in COVID-19. Method: immunoSEQ multiplex PCR; TCRdb's copy keeps in-frame clones and lacks some. The table has around 440,000 clones, 70% to 90% seen once; the top ten hold roughly 12%. The material sequenced was peripheral blood. The origin of the receptors is a woman aged 45-65 years with COVID-19, enrolled during active disease.

The genes are TRBV6-1 and TRBJ1-5; D perhaps matches TRBD1 (6 bases). From germline, CDR1 is MNHNS and CDR2 SASEGT. CDR3 size: 17 residues. V gave up 0 bases and J gave up 5 bases, with 17 bases separating them. The CDR3 DNA reads TGTGCCAGCAGTGAAGCGCGGGGGGGCCTAGGGGATCAGCCCCAGCATTTT. It translates to CASSEARGGLGDQPQHF.

The chain couples TRBV2 to TRBJ2-7, with D perhaps matching TRBD2 (5 bases). V was cut by 8 bases and J by 3 bases, with 11 bases left in between. This CDR3 has 12 amino acids. CDR1 is SNHLY and CDR2 is FYNNEI in the germline V gene. This CDR3 is CASHGLNYEQYF. The CDR3, as DNA: TGTGCCAGCCATGGACTGAACTACGAGCAGTACTTC.

V is TRBV18 and J is TRBJ1-1, with a weak D call TRBD1 (6 bases). This CDR3 spans 14 amino acids. From germline, CDR1 is KGHSH and CDR2 LQKENI. V was pared by 6 bases and J by 7 bases, with 18 bases between. In DNA form, the CDR3 reads TGTGCCAGCTCCCCCAGGGCAGGGGTGGATGAAGCTTTCTTT. Amino acid sequence: CASSPRAGVDEAFF.

The J gene is TRBJ2-2, the V gene TRBV10-3; TRBD2 matches 9 bases. The CDR3 spans 15 residues. Germline CDR1 reads ENHRY; CDR2 reads SYGVKD. With V trimmed by 7 bases and J by 4 bases, 7 bases remained unmatched. As DNA, the CDR3 is TGTGCCATCACTCGCGGGGGGGCCGGCACCGGGGAGCTGTTTTTT. It yields the protein CAITRGGAGTGELFF.

J is TRBJ1-1 and V is TRBV28, with a possible D match to TRBD1 (5 bases). CDR1 MDHEN and CDR2 SYDVKM come from the germline V gene. This CDR3 is built from 15 residues. V lost 6 bases to trimming and J lost 0 bases, with 14 bases between them. Written as DNA, the CDR3 is TGTGCCAGCAGATCGTGGGGGGGGATGAACACTGAAGCTTTCTTT. Translating gives CASRSWGGMNTEAFF.

The chain employs TRBV20-1 and TRBJ2-1; 7 bases line up with TRBD2. V trimming: 4 bases; J trimming: 12 bases; junction bases outside the gene matches: 6. Germline assignment: CDR1 DFQATT and CDR2 SNEGSKA (reference sequence). The CDR3 is 11 residues long. DNA of the CDR3: TGCAGTGCTACCCCGGGGGGAGGGCAGTTCTTC. The encoded protein is CSATPGGGQFF.

The rearrangement uses TRBV19 and TRBJ1-5, with TRBD1 identical over 10 bases. Unmatched junction bases numbered 5, after V lost 4 bases and J lost 2 bases. Germline values: CDR1 LNHDA, CDR2 SQIVND (reference sequence). This CDR3 spans 16 amino acids. The CDR3, as DNA: TGTGCCAGTAGTAAGTGGGACAGGGGTGGCAATCAGCCCCAGCATTTT. As protein: CASSKWDRGGNQPQHF. The full variable domain, with the rest looked up from reference TRBV19 and TRBJ1-5, is DGGITQSPKYLFRKEGQNVTLSCEQNLNHDAMYWYRQDPGQGLRLIYYSQIVNDFQKGDIAEGYSVSREKKESFPLTVTSAQKNPTAFYLCASSKWDRGGNQPQHFGDGTRLSIL.

The chain carries TRBV4-1 and TRBJ1-1; D remains ambiguous. Germline lookup yields CDR1 MGHRA and CDR2 YSYEKL. V was cut by 1 base and J by 0 bases, with 6 bases left in between. The CDR3 is made up of 14 amino acids. CDR3 sequence reads: CASSQALLNTEAFF. The CDR3 region has the DNA TGCGCCAGCAGCCAAGCCTTGTTGAACACTGAAGCTTTCTTT.

The CDR3 sequence is CASSMTPLTVSGNTIYF. CDR3 DNA sequence: TGTGCCAGTAGTATGACCCCCCTGACAGTCTCTGGAAACACCATATATTTT. The gene calls are TRBV19 and TRBJ1-3; tentatively, D is TRBD1 (5 bases). The length of the CDR3 is 17 residues. The germline V gene has CDR1 LNHDA and CDR2 SQIVND (reference sequence). Trimming shortened V by 3 bases and J by 0 bases, and 15 bases separated the two germline ends. Based on the CDR3 plus reference TRBV19 and TRBJ1-3, the full variable domain is DGGITQSPKYLFRKEGQNVTLSCEQNLNHDAMYWYRQDPGQGLRLIYYSQIVNDFQKGDIAEGYSVSREKKESFPLTVTSAQKNPTAFYLCASSMTPLTVSGNTIYFGEGSWLTVV.

The J gene is TRBJ1-1, the V gene TRBV11-1; TRBD1 aligns across 10 bases. From germline, CDR1 is SGHAT and CDR2 FQDESV (reference sequence). CDR3 size: 13 residues. Germline trimming cut 5 bases from V and 5 bases from J; bases unmatched to any gene: 2. CDR3 DNA sequence: TGTGCCAGCAGCCGGACAGGGGGGACTGAAGCTTTCTTT. It is translated as CASSRTGGTEAFF.

The rearrangement joins TRBV27 to TRBJ2-2, with 12 bases matching TRBD1. Germline lookup yields CDR1 MNHEY and CDR2 SMNVEV (reference sequence). The CDR3 has 19 amino acids. V shed 2 bases, J shed 6 bases, and the junction held 13 bases outside the gene matches. Here the CDR3 reads CASSLGTGGALWVPGELFF. The CDR3 DNA follows: TGTGCCAGCAGTTTAGGGACAGGGGGCGCATTATGGGTTCCCGGGGAGCTGTTTTTT.

The rearrangement uses TRBV6-1 and TRBJ2-7, with D possibly being TRBD2 (7 bases). The CDR3 is 15 amino acids. Trimming removed 1 base at V and 7 bases at J, with 17 bases between. From germline, CDR1 is MNHNS and CDR2 SASEGT. The CDR3 reads CASSEGGGGWREQYF. In DNA form, the CDR3 reads TGTGCCAGCAGTGAAGGGGGAGGGGGGTGGAGGGAGCAGTACTTC.